This TCR beta chain appears in the sequencing data of a study of human T cells and chemical hapten exposure. Study at large: Patch tests put 0.01% DPC on the upper back, and the results were checked at 6 days. General study points: TCRs exceeding 1 in 1000 frequency stayed unchanged with DPC sensitization.

Per the study methods: Sampled TCR counts reached a median of around 89,000 per sample, with values ranging from about 20,000 to 700,000. MiXCR, run by TCRdb on the RACE reads, gives a single entry per CDR3 protein. The V and J calls here are based on TCRdb, not the publication. The table shows 180,000 or so distinct CDR3 sequences, with around 30% occurring only once. The sample holds a few counts of this clonotype. Its antigen is not identified. This CDR3 region has 14 residues. The V gene end was trimmed by 0 bases and the J gene end by 10 bases; junction bases not matched to a gene: 9. The germline V gene has CDR1 SGDLS and CDR2 YYNGEE. The time point was: pre-sensitization, week 0. Stated treatment: therapeutic diphenylcyclopropenone sensitization with weekly scalp DPC.

The receptor comes from a woman in her thirties with alopecia areata. Some clones in this sample may be carry-over from other donors' samples. The chain uses TRBV9 and TRBJ1-1, with 7 bases identical to TRBD1. Sequenced here: whole blood, sampled in connection with sensitization to the hapten diphenylcyclopropenone (DPC). Written as DNA, the CDR3 is TGTGCCAGCAGCGTAGATCCAGGGGGATATGGAGCTTTCTTT. Its protein product is CASSVDPGGYGAFF.